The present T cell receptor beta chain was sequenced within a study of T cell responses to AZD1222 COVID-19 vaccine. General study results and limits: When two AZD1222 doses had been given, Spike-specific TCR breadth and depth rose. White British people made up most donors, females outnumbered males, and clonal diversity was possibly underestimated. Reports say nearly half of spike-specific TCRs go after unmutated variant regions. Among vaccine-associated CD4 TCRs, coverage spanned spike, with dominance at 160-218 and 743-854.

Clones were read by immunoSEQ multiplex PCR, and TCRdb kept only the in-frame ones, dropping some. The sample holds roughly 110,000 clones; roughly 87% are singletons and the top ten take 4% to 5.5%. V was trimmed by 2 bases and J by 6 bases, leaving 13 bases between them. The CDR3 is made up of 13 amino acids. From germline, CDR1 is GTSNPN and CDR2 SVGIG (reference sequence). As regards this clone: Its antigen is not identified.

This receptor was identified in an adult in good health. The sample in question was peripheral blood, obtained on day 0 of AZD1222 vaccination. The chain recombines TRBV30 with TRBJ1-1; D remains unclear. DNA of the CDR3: TGTGCCTGGAGTATTGGAATGAAAGCTGAAGCTTTCTTT. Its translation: CAWSIGMKAEAFF.